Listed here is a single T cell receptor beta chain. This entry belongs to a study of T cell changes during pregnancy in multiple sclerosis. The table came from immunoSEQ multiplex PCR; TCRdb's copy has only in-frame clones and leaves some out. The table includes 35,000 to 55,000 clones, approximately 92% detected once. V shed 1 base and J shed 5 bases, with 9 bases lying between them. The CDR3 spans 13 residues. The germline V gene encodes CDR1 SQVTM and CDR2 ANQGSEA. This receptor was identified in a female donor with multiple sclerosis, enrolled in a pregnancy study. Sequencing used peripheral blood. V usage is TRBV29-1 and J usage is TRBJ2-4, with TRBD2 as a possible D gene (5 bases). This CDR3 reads CSVEVGSENIQYF. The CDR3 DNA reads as TGCAGCGTTGAAGTGGGGAGCGAAAACATTCAGTACTTC.